The 20 T cell receptor beta chains below come from one sample, sequenced in a study of T-cell reconstitution after alpha-beta-depleted transplantation in children. Unique molecular identifiers tagged the TCRbeta library. Each CDR3 protein is one row after TCRdb ran MiXCR on the PCR reads. The sample has roughly 420,000 distinct CDR3 sequences, about a sixth seen once. Source: PBMCs, mostly from graft donor cells, taken 360 days after TCRalphabeta/CD19-depleted stem cell transplant. All receptors derive from a boy younger than two who had a stem cell transplant for Wiskott-Aldrich syndrome, so the T cells may come from the graft donor.

The DNA for the CDR3 is TGCGCCAGCAGATACAGGGCGGACATCTACGAGCAGTACTTC. Translating gives CASRYRADIYEQYF. The chain combines TRBV5-1 with TRBJ2-7, with D perhaps TRBD1 (6 bases). The V gene lost 5 bases and the J gene lost 3 bases, with 15 bases spanning the gap. The CDR3 is 14 amino acids. Germline CDR1 is SGHRS and CDR2 is YFSETQ.

The chain couples TRBV20-1 to TRBJ2-7; TRBD1 or TRBD2 may be the D gene (5 bases each). The V end was cut by 3 bases, the J end by 2 bases, with 8 bases between. The CDR3 is made up of 12 amino acids. CDR1 DFQATT and CDR2 SNEGSKA come from the germline V gene (reference sequence). The CDR3 DNA reads TGCAGTGCTAGCAGGGACCCCTACGAGCAGTACTTC. Amino acids: CSASRDPYEQYF.

This clonotype was seen only a few times. This CDR3 is CASSYRLSPGEQYF. In DNA, the CDR3 is TGCGCCAGCAGCTATCGACTGTCTCCGGGGGAGCAGTACTTC. The chain recombines TRBV5-1 with TRBJ2-7, with D possibly matching TRBD2 (5 bases). CDR1 is SGHRS and CDR2 is YFSETQ in the germline V gene. With 3 bases removed from V and 7 bases from J, the gap between germline ends came to 17 bases. This CDR3 has 14 residues.

This clonotype was seen at least ten times. In DNA form, the CDR3 reads TGTGCCAGCAGTTTGGGAGTATCCTACGAGCAGTACTTC. This codes for CASSLGVSYEQYF. The chain is built from TRBV12-3 or TRBV12-4 and TRBJ2-7, with D possibly TRBD2 on 5 matching bases. Trimming took off 3 bases at V and 1 base at J, with 7 bases between the two ends. This CDR3 comprises 13 residues.

The chain uses TRBV7-9 and TRBJ2-2; D is unresolved. This CDR3 is built from 14 residues. Germline lookup yields CDR1 SEHNR and CDR2 FQNEAQ (reference sequence). With 5 bases removed from V and 3 bases from J, the gap between germline ends came to 10 bases. The CDR3 reads CASSHRPYTGELFF. The CDR3 DNA reads as TGTGCCAGCAGCCACCGGCCCTACACCGGGGAGCTGTTTTTT. Full variable domain (remainder filled in from reference TRBV7-9 and TRBJ2-2): DTGVSQNPRHKITKRGQNVTFRCDPISEHNRLYWYRQTLGQGPEFLTYFQNEAQLEKSRLLSDRFSAERPKGSFSTLEIQRTEQGDSAMYLCASSHRPYTGELFFGEGSRLTVL.

In nucleotides, the CDR3 is TGTGCCAGCAGCTTAGGTACTCGCGCTAGCACAGATACGCAGTATTTT. The encoded protein is CASSLGTRASTDTQYF. The rearrangement joins TRBV7-2 to TRBJ2-3, with D unclear. The CDR3 runs to 16 residues. V was pared by 1 base and J by 0 bases, with 11 bases between. CDR1 is SGHTA, CDR2 FQGNSA, per germline.

In DNA, the CDR3 is TGTGCCAGCAGTGCGGGACAGGGCCACGAGCAGTACTTC. It codes for CASSAGQGHEQYF. The chain joins TRBV12-3 or TRBV12-4 to TRBJ2-7, with 9 positions matching TRBD1. The junction had 4 bases not matched to a gene; V was cut back by 5 bases and J by 5 bases. The length of the CDR3 is 13 residues.

This clonotype was counted between two and nine times. This sequence joins TRBV4-3 and TRBJ2-3; D remains ambiguous. CDR3 size: 15 residues. Germline-derived CDR1 and CDR2 are LGHNA and YSLEER. V was cut by 1 base and J by 2 bases, with 10 bases left in between. CDR3 sequence (DNA): TGCGCCAGCAGCCAAGTAACGGCCTACACAGATACGCAGTATTTT. Its translation is CASSQVTAYTDTQYF.

This clonotype was recorded a few times. The chain has TRBV29-1 and TRBJ2-1, with D uncertain. This CDR3 has 12 residues. Germline V gene lookup returns CDR1 SQVTM and CDR2 ANQGSEA. V lost 4 bases and J 5 bases, leaving 9 bases between the germline ends. The CDR3 region has the DNA TGCAGCGTTGGGCGCCTGAACAATGAGCAGTTCTTC. Translated, it gives CSVGRLNNEQFF.

This clonotype has only a few counts. The chain uses TRBV3-1 and TRBJ2-1; 10 nucleotides line up with TRBD2. This CDR3 region has 17 residues. CDR1 and CDR2 from the germline V gene are LGHDT and YNNKEL (reference sequence). Trimming took 0 bases from V and 8 from J; bases not matched to a gene: 10. DNA for the CDR3: TGTGCCAGCAGCCAAGATACTGGTCTAGCGGGAGCGGATGAGCAGTTCTTC. Its protein is CASSQDTGLAGADEQFF.

V and J are TRBV7-2 and TRBJ2-2; D is undetermined. CDR1 SGHTA and CDR2 FQGNSA come from the germline V gene. CDR3 size: 16 residues. V gave up 1 base and J gave up 0 bases, with 9 bases separating them. CDR3 sequence reads: CASSLGGTANTGELFF. CDR3 DNA: TGTGCCAGCAGCTTAGGAGGAACAGCGAACACCGGGGAGCTGTTTTTT.

This clonotype was counted ten times or more. The J gene is TRBJ2-7, the V gene TRBV6-1; 9 positions match TRBD2. The CDR3 loop spans 14 amino acids. The V gene end was trimmed by 5 bases and the J gene end by 2 bases; junction bases not matched to a gene: 4. CDR1 and CDR2 from the germline V gene are MNHNS and SASEGT. CDR3: CASSRSGGPYEQYF. The CDR3 DNA follows: TGTGCCAGCAGTCGTAGCGGGGGACCCTACGAGCAGTACTTC.

The V and J genes are TRBV5-1 and TRBJ2-1, with unresolved D. Trimming took 0 bases from V and 0 from J, leaving 10 bases between them. Germline loops: CDR1 SGHRS, CDR2 YFSETQ. The CDR3 covers 16 residues. This chain's CDR3 is CASSLAVLSSYNEQFF. CDR3 DNA sequence: TGCGCCAGCAGCTTGGCCGTCTTAAGCTCCTACAATGAGCAGTTCTTC.

There are a few counts of this clonotype. The chain combines TRBV5-4 with TRBJ2-3, with D possibly being TRBD1 (5 bases). The CDR3 length is 15 residues. Germline V gives CDR1 SGHNT, CDR2 YYREEE (reference sequence). V lost 4 bases to trimming and J lost 3 bases, with 15 bases between them. The CDR3: CASSLLTVGTDTQYF. CDR3 bases: TGTGCCAGCAGCCTGTTGACAGTGGGTACAGATACGCAGTATTTT.

This sequence joins TRBV3-1 and TRBJ2-7, with TRBD2 identical over 9 bases. This CDR3 region has 14 residues. Germline V lookup: CDR1 LGHDT, CDR2 YNNKEL (reference sequence). The ends lost 1 base at V and 2 bases at J; junction bases unmatched: 0. The CDR3 nucleotides are TGTGCCAGCAGCCAAGCTAGCGGGACCTACGAGCAGTACTTC. It is translated as CASSQASGTYEQYF.

At least ten counts were recorded for this clonotype. CDR3 region: CASSLSFMNTEAFF. The CDR3 DNA sequence: TGTGCCAGCAGCTTAAGCTTCATGAACACTGAAGCTTTCTTT. The gene calls are TRBV11-2 and TRBJ1-1; D gene unclear. Germline V gene lookup returns CDR1 SGHAT and CDR2 FQNNGV. The V gene lost 2 bases and the J gene lost 0 bases, with 7 bases spanning the gap. CDR3 size: 14 residues.

This chain uses TRBV4-1 with TRBJ2-7; D tentatively fits TRBD1 or TRBD2 (6 bases each). Germline V gene data show CDR1 as MGHRA and CDR2 as YSYEKL. The CDR3 is 16 amino acids. The V and J ends lost 3 bases and 4 bases respectively, with 19 bases between them. The CDR3 spells CASSQGSPGARYEQYF. The DNA for the CDR3 is TGCGCCAGCAGCCAGGGCAGCCCGGGGGCGAGGTACGAGCAGTACTTC.

This clonotype was found many times. The chain couples TRBV5-5 to TRBJ2-2; no firm D call. Germline lookup yields CDR1 SGHKS and CDR2 YYEKEE (reference sequence). Trimming left V 0 bases short and J 5 bases short, with 8 bases between. The CDR3 extends over 14 amino acids. The CDR3 here is CASSLGVGTGELFF. The CDR3 nucleotides read TGTGCCAGCAGCTTGGGTGTAGGGACCGGGGAGCTGTTTTTT.

The V gene is TRBV30, the J gene TRBJ2-3; TRBD2 matches at 7 bases. J gave up 2 bases and V 0 bases, and 5 bases lay outside the gene matches. This CDR3 region has 15 residues. Germline CDR1 GTSNPN, CDR2 SVGIG (reference sequence). CDR3 bases: TGTGCCTGGAGTGTACGGCTAGCGGTCACAGATACGCAGTATTTT. It is translated as CAWSVRLAVTDTQYF.

The chain joins TRBV5-1 to TRBJ2-1, with D perhaps matching TRBD1 (6 bases). The V end was cut by 4 bases, the J end by 3 bases, with 14 bases between. Germline V gene sequence: CDR1 SGHRS, CDR2 YFSETQ. This CDR3 spans 15 amino acids. CDR3 sequence (DNA): TGCGCCAGCAGCCCTCCCAGGGGCGGCTACAATGAGCAGTTCTTC. This translates into CASSPPRGGYNEQFF.